Listed below are T cell receptor beta chains from one sample, sequenced in a study of beta chain features in type 1 diabetes. Repertoires were generated with immunoSEQ multiplex PCR, while TCRdb's copy carries only in-frame clones and drops some. The sample gives 600,000 or so clones, over 13% of which show up once; 0.035% to 0.04% is in the top ten. The sample consisted of naive CD4+ T cells from blood. Receptors originate from a man between 18 and 35 years old with type 1 diabetes. CDR3s include the opening cysteine and the closing phenylalanine or tryptophan. The D gene is left open where the match is weak. The size entry is marked missing in some rows and otherwise reads once, few, many or a size class.

j_gene: TRBJ2-7; len: 16; d_gene: TRBD2; abundance: few; v_gene: TRBV5-1; CDR3aa: CASSLGLAGYSYEQYF; CDR3nt: TGCGCCAGCAGCCTGGGACTAGCGGGATACTCCTACGAGCAGTACTTC
j_gene: TRBJ2-1; len: 13; d_gene: TRBD1; abundance: NA; v_gene: TRBV18; CDR3aa: CASSPDRALEQFF; CDR3nt: TGTGCCAGCTCACCAGACAGGGCTCTTGAGCAGTTCTTC
j_gene: TRBJ2-3; len: 11; d_gene: NA; abundance: NA; v_gene: TRBV6-6; CDR3aa: CASSYADTQYF; CDR3nt: TGTGCCAGCAGTTACGCCGATACGCAGTATTTT
j_gene: TRBJ1-2; len: 14; d_gene: NA; abundance: few; v_gene: TRBV5-6; CDR3aa: CASSFGTASYGYTF; CDR3nt: TGTGCCAGCAGCTTTGGTACAGCCAGTTATGGCTACACCTTC
j_gene: TRBJ2-3; len: 14; d_gene: TRBD1; abundance: NA; v_gene: TRBV5-1; CDR3aa: CASRDREITDTQYF; CDR3nt: TGCGCCAGCCGGGACAGGGAAATCACAGATACGCAGTATTTT
j_gene: TRBJ1-1; len: 15; d_gene: TRBD1; abundance: few; v_gene: TRBV30; CDR3aa: CAWSIPLDRVTEAFF; CDR3nt: TGTGCCTGGAGTATCCCCCTCGACAGGGTCACTGAAGCTTTCTTT
j_gene: TRBJ2-1; len: 14; d_gene: NA; abundance: NA; v_gene: TRBV15; CDR3aa: CATSRGQWQGEQFF; CDR3nt: TGTGCCACCAGCAGAGGACAGTGGCAGGGGGAGCAGTTCTTC
j_gene: TRBJ1-1; len: 13; d_gene: TRBD1; abundance: few; v_gene: TRBV29-1; CDR3aa: CSVSKGGGTEAFF; CDR3nt: TGCAGCGTTAGTAAAGGGGGCGGCACTGAAGCTTTCTTT
j_gene: TRBJ1-5; len: 15; d_gene: NA; abundance: few; v_gene: TRBV15; CDR3aa: CATSRDWGGGQPQHF; CDR3nt: TGTGCCACCAGCAGAGATTGGGGGGGTGGTCAGCCCCAGCATTTT
j_gene: TRBJ1-3; len: 14; d_gene: NA; abundance: few; v_gene: TRBV30; CDR3aa: CAWSSTGTGNTIYF; CDR3nt: TGTGCCTGGAGTAGTACAGGGACTGGAAACACCATATATTTT
j_gene: TRBJ2-3; len: 17; d_gene: TRBD2; abundance: few; v_gene: TRBV5-4; CDR3aa: CASSTSSGRAGTDTQYF; CDR3nt: TGTGCCAGCAGCACCTCTAGCGGGAGGGCCGGCACAGATACGCAGTATTTT
j_gene: TRBJ2-2; len: 14; d_gene: NA; abundance: few; v_gene: TRBV9; CDR3aa: CASSGGLHTGELFF; CDR3nt: TGTGCCAGCAGCGGGGGGCTTCACACCGGGGAGCTGTTTTTT
j_gene: TRBJ2-3; len: 14; d_gene: NA; abundance: few; v_gene: TRBV27; CDR3aa: CASRKWDGTDTQYF; CDR3nt: TGTGCCAGCAGAAAATGGGACGGCACAGATACGCAGTATTTT